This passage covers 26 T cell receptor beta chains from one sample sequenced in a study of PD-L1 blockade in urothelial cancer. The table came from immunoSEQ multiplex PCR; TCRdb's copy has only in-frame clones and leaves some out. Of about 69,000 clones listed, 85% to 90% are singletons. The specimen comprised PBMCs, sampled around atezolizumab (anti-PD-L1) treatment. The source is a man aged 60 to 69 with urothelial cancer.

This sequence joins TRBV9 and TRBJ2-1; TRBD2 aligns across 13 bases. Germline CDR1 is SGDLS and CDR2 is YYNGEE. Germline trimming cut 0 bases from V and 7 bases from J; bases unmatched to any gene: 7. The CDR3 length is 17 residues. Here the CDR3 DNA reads TGTGCCAGCAGCGTAGAGGGAGGACTAGCGGGAGTTAATGAGCAGTTCTTC. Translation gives CASSVEGGLAGVNEQFF. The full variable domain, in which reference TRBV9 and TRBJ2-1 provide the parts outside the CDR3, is DSGVTQTPKHLITATGQRVTLRCSPRSGDLSVYWYQQSLDQGLQFLIQYYNGEERAKGNILERFSAQQFPDLHSELNLSSLELGDSALYFCASSVEGGLAGVNEQFFGPGTRLTVL.

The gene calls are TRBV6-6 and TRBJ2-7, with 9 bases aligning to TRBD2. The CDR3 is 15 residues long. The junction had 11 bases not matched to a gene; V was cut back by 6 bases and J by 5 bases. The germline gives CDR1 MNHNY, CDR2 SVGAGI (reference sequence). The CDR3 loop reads CASSPRVAGVDEQYF. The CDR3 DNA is TGTGCCAGCAGCCCACGAGTAGCGGGAGTCGACGAGCAGTACTTC.

The CDR3 here is CASSRDNEQFF. The CDR3, as DNA: TGTGCCAGCTCCCGGGACAATGAGCAGTTCTTC. The V gene is TRBV28, the J gene TRBJ2-1; D call uncertain. This CDR3 spans 11 amino acids. Germline V gene lookup returns CDR1 MDHEN and CDR2 SYDVKM. V was cut by 8 bases and J by 5 bases, with 7 bases left in between.

CDR3 amino acids: CASIPVGNRGTEAFF. CDR3 nucleotides: TGTGCCAGCATCCCGGTAGGGAATAGGGGCACTGAAGCTTTCTTT. J is TRBJ1-1 and V is TRBV5-8, with a weak D call TRBD1 (5 bases). The V gene's germline CDR1 is SGHTS and CDR2 YDEGEE. This CDR3 spans 15 amino acids. The V end was cut by 6 bases, the J end by 4 bases, with 19 bases between.

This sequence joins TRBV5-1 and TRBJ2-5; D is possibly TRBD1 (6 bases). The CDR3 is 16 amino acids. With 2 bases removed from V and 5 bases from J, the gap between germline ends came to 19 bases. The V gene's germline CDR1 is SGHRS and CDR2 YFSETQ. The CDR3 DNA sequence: TGCGCCAGCAGCTTTGGGACATCGTCCTTTAGTGAGACCCAGTACTTC. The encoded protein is CASSFGTSSFSETQYF.

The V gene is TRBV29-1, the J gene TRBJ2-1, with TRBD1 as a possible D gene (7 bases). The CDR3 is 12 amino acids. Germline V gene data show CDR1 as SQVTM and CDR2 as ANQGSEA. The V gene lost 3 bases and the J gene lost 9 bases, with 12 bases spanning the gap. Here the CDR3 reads CSVEQGGPEQFF. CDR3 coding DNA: TGCAGCGTTGAGCAGGGGGGTCCTGAGCAGTTCTTC.

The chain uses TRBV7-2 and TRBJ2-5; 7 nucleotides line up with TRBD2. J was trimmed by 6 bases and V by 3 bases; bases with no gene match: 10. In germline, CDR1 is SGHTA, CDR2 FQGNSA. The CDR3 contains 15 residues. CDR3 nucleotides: TGTGCCAGCAGCTTCTCGCTACTGGGAGGGAAGACCCAGTACTTC. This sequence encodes CASSFSLLGGKTQYF.

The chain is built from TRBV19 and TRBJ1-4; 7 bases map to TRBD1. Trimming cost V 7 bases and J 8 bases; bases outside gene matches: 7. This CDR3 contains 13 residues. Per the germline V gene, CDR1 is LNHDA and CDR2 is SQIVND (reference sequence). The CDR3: CASTLRGHEKLFF. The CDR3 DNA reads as TGTGCCAGTACATTGAGGGGGCACGAAAAACTGTTTTTT.

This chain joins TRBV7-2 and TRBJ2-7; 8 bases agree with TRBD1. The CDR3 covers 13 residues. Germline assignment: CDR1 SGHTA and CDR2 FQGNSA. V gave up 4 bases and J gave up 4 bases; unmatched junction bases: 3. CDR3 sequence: CASSSRTGYEQYF. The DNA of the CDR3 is TGTGCCAGCAGCTCCAGGACAGGGTACGAGCAGTACTTC.

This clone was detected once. The CDR3 sequence is CASSVGEGAGNTIYF. In nucleotides, the CDR3 is TGTGCCAGCAGCGTAGGGGAAGGGGCCGGAAACACCATATATTTT. The gene calls are TRBV9 and TRBJ1-3; D may be TRBD1 (5 bases). Germline values: CDR1 SGDLS, CDR2 YYNGEE. V lost 0 bases, J lost 4 bases, and 11 bases lay in between. CDR3 length: 15 amino acids.

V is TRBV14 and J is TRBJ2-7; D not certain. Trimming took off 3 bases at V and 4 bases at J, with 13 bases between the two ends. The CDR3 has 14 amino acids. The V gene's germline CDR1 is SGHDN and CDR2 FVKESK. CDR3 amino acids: CASSHSGAYYEQYF. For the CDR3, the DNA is TGTGCCAGCAGCCACTCAGGCGCCTATTACGAGCAGTACTTC.

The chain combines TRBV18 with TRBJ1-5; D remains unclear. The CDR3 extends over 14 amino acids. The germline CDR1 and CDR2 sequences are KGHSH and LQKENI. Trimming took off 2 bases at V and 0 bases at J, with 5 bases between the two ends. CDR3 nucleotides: TGTGCCAGCTCACCAACAGATAGCAATCAGCCCCAGCATTTT. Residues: CASSPTDSNQPQHF.

The CDR3 region has the DNA TGTGCCAGCAGCCGGCTAGCGGGAGGTTTCACTAGTACTGAGCAGTTCTTC. Translation: CASSRLAGGFTSTEQFF. V gene TRBV28 combines with J gene TRBJ2-1; 11 bases align to TRBD2. CDR1 and CDR2 (germline): MDHEN, SYDVKM. Trimming at V came to 6 bases and at J to 9 bases, leaving 16 bases not matched to a gene. This CDR3 is 17 amino acids long.

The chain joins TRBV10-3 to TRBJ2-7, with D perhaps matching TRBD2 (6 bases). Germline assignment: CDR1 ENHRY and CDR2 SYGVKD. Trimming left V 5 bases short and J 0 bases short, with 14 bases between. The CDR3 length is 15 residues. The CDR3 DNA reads TGTGCCATCAGTCCCGGGGGTCTAAGCTCCTACGAGCAGTACTTC. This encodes CAISPGGLSSYEQYF.

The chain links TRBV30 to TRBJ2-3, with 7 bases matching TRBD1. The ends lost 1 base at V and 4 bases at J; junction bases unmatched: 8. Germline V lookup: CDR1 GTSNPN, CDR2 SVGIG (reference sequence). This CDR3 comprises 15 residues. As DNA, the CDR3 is TGTGCCTGGAGTGGCCCGGAACAGGGGTCAGATACGCAGTATTTT. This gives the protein CAWSGPEQGSDTQYF.

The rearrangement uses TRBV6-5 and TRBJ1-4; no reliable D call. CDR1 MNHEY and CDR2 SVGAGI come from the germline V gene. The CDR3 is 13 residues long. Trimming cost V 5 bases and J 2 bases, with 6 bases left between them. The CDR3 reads CASSQITNEKLFF. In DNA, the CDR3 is TGTGCCAGCAGTCAAATCACTAATGAAAAACTGTTTTTT.

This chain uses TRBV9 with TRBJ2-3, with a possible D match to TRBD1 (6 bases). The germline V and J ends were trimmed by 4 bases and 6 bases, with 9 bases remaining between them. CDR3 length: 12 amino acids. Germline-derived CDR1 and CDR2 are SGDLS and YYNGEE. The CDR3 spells CASSLTGDTQYF. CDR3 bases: TGTGCCAGCAGCCTAACAGGGGATACGCAGTATTTT.

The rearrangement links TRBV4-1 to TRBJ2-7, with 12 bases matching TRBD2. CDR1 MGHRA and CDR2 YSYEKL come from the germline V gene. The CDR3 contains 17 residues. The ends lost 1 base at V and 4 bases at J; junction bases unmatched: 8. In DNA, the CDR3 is TGCGCCAGCAGCCAAGGGGGCCCCGGGACTAGCGGGTACGAGCAGTACTTC. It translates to CASSQGGPGTSGYEQYF.

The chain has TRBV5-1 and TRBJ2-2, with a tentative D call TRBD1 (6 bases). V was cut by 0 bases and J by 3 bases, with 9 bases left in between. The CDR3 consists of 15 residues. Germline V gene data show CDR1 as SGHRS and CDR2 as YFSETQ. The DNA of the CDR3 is TGCGCCAGCAGCTTGGTAGGGGGTTACACCGGGGAGCTGTTTTTT. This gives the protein CASSLVGGYTGELFF.

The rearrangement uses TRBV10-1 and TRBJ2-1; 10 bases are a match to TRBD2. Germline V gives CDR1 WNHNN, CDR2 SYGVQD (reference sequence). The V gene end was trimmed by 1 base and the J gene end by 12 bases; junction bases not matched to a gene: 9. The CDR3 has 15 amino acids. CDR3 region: CASSELRAGGPWQFF. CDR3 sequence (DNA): TGCGCCAGCAGTGAGTTGCGAGCGGGGGGGCCTTGGCAGTTCTTC.

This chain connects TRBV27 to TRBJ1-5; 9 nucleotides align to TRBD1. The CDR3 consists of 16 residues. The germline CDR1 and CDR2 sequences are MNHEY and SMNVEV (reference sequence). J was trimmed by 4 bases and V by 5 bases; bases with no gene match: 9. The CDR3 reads CASSPQKGQGNQPQHF. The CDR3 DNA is TGTGCCAGCAGTCCCCAGAAGGGACAGGGTAATCAGCCCCAGCATTTT.

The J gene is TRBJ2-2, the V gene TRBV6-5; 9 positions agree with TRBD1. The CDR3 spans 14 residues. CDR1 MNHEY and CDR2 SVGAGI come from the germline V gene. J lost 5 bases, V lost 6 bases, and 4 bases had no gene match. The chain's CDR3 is CASRGQGSTGELFF. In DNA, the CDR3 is TGTGCCAGCAGAGGACAGGGGTCGACCGGGGAGCTGTTTTTT.

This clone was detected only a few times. CDR3 sequence: CAWEALERTSTDTQYF. DNA for the CDR3: TGTGCCTGGGAGGCCCTCGAGCGGACTAGCACAGATACGCAGTATTTT. The chain carries TRBV30 and TRBJ2-3, with a weak D call TRBD2 (5 bases). The CDR3 has 16 amino acids. Germline V gene sequence: CDR1 GTSNPN, CDR2 SVGIG (reference sequence). The V end lost 5 bases, the J end lost 0 bases, and 18 bases lay between the germline ends.

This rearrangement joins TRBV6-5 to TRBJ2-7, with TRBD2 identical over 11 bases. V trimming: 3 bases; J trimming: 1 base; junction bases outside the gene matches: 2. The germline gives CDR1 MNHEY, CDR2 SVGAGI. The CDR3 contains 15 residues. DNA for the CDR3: TGTGCCAGCAGTTATGTAGCGGGAGGGTCCTACGAGCAGTACTTC. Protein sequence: CASSYVAGGSYEQYF.

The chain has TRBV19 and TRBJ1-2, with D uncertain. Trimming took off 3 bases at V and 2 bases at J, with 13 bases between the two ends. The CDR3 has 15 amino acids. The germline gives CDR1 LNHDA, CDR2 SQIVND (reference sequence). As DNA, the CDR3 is TGTGCCAGTAGTATGGCTGGCAGGCTAAACTATGGCTACACCTTC. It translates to CASSMAGRLNYGYTF.

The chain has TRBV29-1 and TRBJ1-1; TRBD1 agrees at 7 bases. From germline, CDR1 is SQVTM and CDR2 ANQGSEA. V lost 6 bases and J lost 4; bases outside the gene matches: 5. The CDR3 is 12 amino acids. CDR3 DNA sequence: TGCAGCGTCCAGGGGGGATCCACTGAAGCTTTCTTT. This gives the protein CSVQGGSTEAFF.